This TCR beta chain was documented in a study of beta chain features in type 1 diabetes. This clone was detected a few times. Its antigen is undetermined. Looked up from germline, CDR1 is LGHNA and CDR2 is YSLEER. This CDR3 has 16 residues. V was shortened by 0 bases and J by 0 bases, with 11 bases between the two germline ends. Every isolated RNA sample was fully reverse transcribed, so sequencing captured expressed TCRB transcripts. Clones were sequenced by immunoSEQ multiplex PCR, and TCRdb holds only the in-frame ones, with some missing. This sample has hundreds of thousands of clones, with over 13% found just once. Whole-study results and caveats: Lower insertion and higher deletion counts appeared at VDJ junctions in type 1 diabetes patients. Shortening that was moderate but significant affected the TCRB CDR3s of Type 1 diabetes patients in all four CD4+ subsets.

The sequence came from a man younger than 35 with type 1 diabetes. The material sequenced was naive CD4+ T cells from blood. This chain links TRBV4-3 with TRBJ1-2; D gene ambiguous. CDR3 nucleotides: TGCGCCAGCAGCCAAGAACCCATAAGTACTAACTATGGCTACACCTTC. This sequence encodes CASSQEPISTNYGYTF.